The clone carrying this T cell receptor beta chain has only one observation. Its antigen is not identified. The sample originates from a study of cytomegalovirus exposure and HLA in healthy donors. Looking at the study overall: When 350 to 500 donors were genotyped, just over 80% of them were found to fall in the Caucasian-associated ancestry cluster.

The V gene lost 4 bases and the J gene lost 7 bases, with 14 bases spanning the gap. This CDR3 comprises 14 residues. Germline CDR1 WNHNN, CDR2 SYGVQD (reference sequence). PCR amplification relied on 60 Vbeta primers (plus 13 Jbeta primers). Sequencing used immunoSEQ multiplex PCR; TCRdb keeps in-frame clones, though not all of them. Of 90,000 to 150,000 clones listed, 77% were seen once; the top ten hold around 3.5%. Study-wide findings and caveats: Earlier analysis found most TCR beta V segments productive about 87% or about 30% of the time. A later analysis, which compared TCR beta chains of equal frequency, found the HLA-associated ones more clonally expanded. Researchers reported in a later analysis that a missense DCLRE1C variant was tied to TCR beta V- and J-gene trimming.

The sequencing input was PBMCs. The receptor comes from a human donor in good health. This sequence joins TRBV10-1 and TRBJ2-1, with D unresolved. CDR3 amino acids: CASSVSLVGNEQFF. CDR3 in DNA: TGCGCCAGCAGTGTCTCCCTAGTTGGGAATGAGCAGTTCTTC.